The 14 T cell receptor beta chains presented below share a single source sample, sequenced in a study of control samples from healthy donors and cancer patients. Libraries were prepared by immunoSEQ multiplex PCR; TCRdb keeps only in-frame clonotypes and omits some of them. The sample lists 250,000 to 300,000 clones, about 80% occurring once. Sequenced material: PBMCs. All receptors derive from a woman aged 60 to 75 with lung cancer.

The V call is TRBV18, the J call TRBJ1-1; D possibly corresponds to TRBD1 (6 bases). There are 14 residues in the CDR3. V was shortened by 3 bases and J by 7 bases, with 15 bases between the two germline ends. Per the germline V gene, CDR1 is KGHSH and CDR2 is LQKENI. CDR3 in amino acids: CASSPIYRDGEAFF. The DNA for the CDR3 is TGTGCCAGCTCACCGATTTACAGGGATGGTGAAGCTTTCTTT.

The rearrangement joins TRBV5-1 to TRBJ2-3; 10 positions match TRBD1. The germline V gene has CDR1 SGHRS and CDR2 YFSETQ. Trimming cost V 4 bases and J 1 base; bases outside gene matches: 3. The CDR3 is made up of 15 amino acids. The CDR3 nucleotides are TGCGCCAGCAGCCTCGGGACAGGGGGCACAGATACGCAGTATTTT. As protein: CASSLGTGGTDTQYF.

V and J are TRBV7-3 and TRBJ2-2; D may be TRBD1 (7 bases). V was trimmed by 4 bases and J by 2 bases, leaving 11 bases between them. Germline V gene lookup returns CDR1 SGHTA and CDR2 FQGTGA. The CDR3 runs 15 residues. DNA for the CDR3: TGTGCCAGCAGCTCCCAGGGGGGAAACACCGGGGAGCTGTTTTTT. This sequence encodes CASSSQGGNTGELFF.

This sequence joins TRBV7-3 and TRBJ2-3; D not certain. Between the trimmed V and J ends, which lost 1 base and 3 bases, there was a span of 8 bases. Germline CDR1 SGHTA, CDR2 FQGTGA. The length of the CDR3 is 14 residues. CDR3 sequence reads: CASSLNINTDTQYF. The CDR3 DNA reads TGTGCCAGCAGCTTAAATATCAATACAGATACGCAGTATTTT. Based on the CDR3 plus reference TRBV7-3 and TRBJ2-3, the full variable domain is GAGVSQTPSNKVTEKGKYVELRCDPISGHTALYWYRQSLGQGPEFLIYFQGTGAADDSGLPNDRFFAVRPEGSVSTLKIQRTERGDSAVYLCASSLNINTDTQYFGPGTRLTVL.

This clone has only one observation. The chain links TRBV5-1 to TRBJ2-1; 8 bases line up with TRBD2. Germline loops: CDR1 SGHRS, CDR2 YFSETQ. J was trimmed by 6 bases and V by 4 bases; bases with no gene match: 15. This CDR3 is built from 17 residues. The CDR3 is CASSAGLVTVGGNEQFF. The CDR3 nucleotides read TGCGCCAGCAGCGCGGGACTAGTGACGGTGGGGGGCAATGAGCAGTTCTTC.

V usage is TRBV28 and J usage is TRBJ2-7; 16 bases map to TRBD2. Germline lookup yields CDR1 MDHEN and CDR2 SYDVKM. The CDR3 contains 17 residues. V shed 6 bases and J 3 bases; nucleotides not matched to a gene: 8. This CDR3 reads CASRPSGLAGGIYEQYF. The CDR3 DNA follows: TGTGCCAGCAGGCCTTCGGGACTAGCGGGAGGGATCTACGAGCAGTACTTC.

V gene TRBV7-6 combines with J gene TRBJ2-1; 13 nucleotides match TRBD2. This CDR3 region has 14 residues. J gave up 13 bases and V 2 bases, and 5 bases lay outside the gene matches. CDR1 is SGHVS, CDR2 FNYEAQ, per germline. CDR3 in DNA: TGTGCCAGCAGCTTAACTAGCGGGGGGGACTCCCAGTTCTTC. It is translated as CASSLTSGGDSQFF.

This chain links TRBV19 with TRBJ2-5, with D tentatively TRBD1 (7 bases). The CDR3 contains 14 residues. Germline V lookup: CDR1 LNHDA, CDR2 SQIVND (reference sequence). Trimming pared 2 bases from V and 5 bases from J, leaving 12 bases between. The CDR3 is CASSIQGGRETQYF. The CDR3 coding sequence is TGTGCCAGTAGTATACAGGGGGGTCGGGAGACCCAGTACTTC.

J is TRBJ2-3 and V is TRBV5-6, with D tentatively TRBD1 (6 bases). This CDR3 spans 15 amino acids. Trimming shortened V by 1 base and J by 4 bases, and 13 bases separated the two germline ends. Germline CDR1 SGHDT, CDR2 YYEEEE. CDR3 amino acids: CASSLYLQGSDTQYF. The CDR3 DNA reads as TGTGCCAGCAGCTTGTACTTGCAGGGGTCAGATACGCAGTATTTT.

The chain carries TRBV11-2 and TRBJ2-7, with D tentatively TRBD2 (7 bases). This CDR3 region has 15 residues. The V and J ends lost 5 bases and 7 bases respectively, with 21 bases between them. From germline, CDR1 is SGHAT and CDR2 FQNNGV. The CDR3: CASSPGGRPRGEQYF. The CDR3 bases are TGTGCCAGCAGCCCGGGGGGCAGGCCACGAGGGGAGCAGTACTTC.

The chain has TRBV19 and TRBJ1-5; perhaps TRBD1 as D (5 bases). The germline gives CDR1 LNHDA, CDR2 SQIVND (reference sequence). The CDR3 runs 14 residues. V lost 8 bases, J lost 1 base, and 12 bases lay in between. CDR3 coding DNA: TGTGCCAGTTCTTGGGGGGACAGCAATCAGCCCCAGCATTTT. Protein sequence: CASSWGDSNQPQHF.

Concerning this clone: Sequence at one end of the junction differs from germline and may be a read error. This chain links TRBV5-1 with TRBJ2-1, with D possibly matching TRBD1 (5 bases). This CDR3 contains 15 residues. Germline V lookup: CDR1 SGHRS, CDR2 YFSETQ. CDR3 loop: CASSLQLEMDKEQFF. The CDR3, as DNA: TGCGCCAGCAGCTTACAACTTGAGATGGACAAAGAGCAGTTCTTC.

This clone turned up a few times. The gene calls are TRBV19 and TRBJ2-1, with a weak D call TRBD2 (6 bases). This CDR3 comprises 15 residues. Looked up from germline, CDR1 is LNHDA and CDR2 is SQIVND (reference sequence). Trimming shortened V by 5 bases and J by 1 base, and 12 bases separated the two germline ends. The CDR3 reads CASSAAGTSYNEQFF. CDR3 nucleotides: TGTGCCAGTAGTGCGGCGGGAACGTCCTACAATGAGCAGTTCTTC. The full variable domain, in which reference TRBV19 and TRBJ2-1 provide the parts outside the CDR3, is DGGITQSPKYLFRKEGQNVTLSCEQNLNHDAMYWYRQDPGQGLRLIYYSQIVNDFQKGDIAEGYSVSREKKESFPLTVTSAQKNPTAFYLCASSAAGTSYNEQFFGPGTRLTVL.

This sequence joins TRBV9 and TRBJ1-5; D ambiguous. V was cut by 0 bases and J by 5 bases, with 9 bases left in between. Germline lookup yields CDR1 SGDLS and CDR2 YYNGEE. This CDR3 is 14 amino acids long. The CDR3 coding sequence is TGTGCCAGCAGCGTAGCGGACTCCTATCAGCCCCAGCATTTT. It translates to CASSVADSYQPQHF.